The rows below give T cell receptor beta chains drawn from one sample of a study of blood T cell repertoires in COVID-19. The repertoire was sequenced with immunoSEQ multiplex PCR; TCRdb's copy has only in-frame clones and lacks some. The sample has about 210,000 clones; 80% to 90% are singletons. Sequencing used peripheral blood. The receptors here all came from a woman aged 40 to 50 with active or convalescent COVID-19. The CDR3 runs from the conserved cysteine through the conserved F or W. Fields, in order: D gene, clone size, J gene, V gene, CDR3 DNA, CDR3 protein. D genes are given only for firm matches. Some rows have no size entry. The others give once, few or many, or a class for an expanded clone.

>TRBD1|NA|TRBJ1-2|TRBV28
TGTGCCAGCACCTTCGGACAGGGGGCCAACTATGGCTACACCTTC
CASTFGQGANYGYTF
>TRBD2|NA|TRBJ2-7|TRBV5-1
TGCGCCAGCAGCCCCGTAGCGGGAGGGGACTCCTACGAGCAGTACTTC
CASSPVAGGDSYEQYF
>NA|NA|TRBJ1-4|TRBV18
TGTGCCAGCTCACCGCCACGGCAGGGTAATGAAAAACTGTTTTTT
CASSPPRQGNEKLFF
>NA|NA|TRBJ1-4|TRBV12-3/TRBV12-4
TGTGCCAGCAGTTTCAAGGGGGACGAAAAACTGTTTTTT
CASSFKGDEKLFF
>TRBD1|NA|TRBJ1-5|TRBV18
TGTGCCAGCTCACCGGGACAGGGAGTAGAAAGGCCCCAGCATTTT
CASSPGQGVERPQHF
>NA|NA|TRBJ2-6|TRBV3-1/TRBV3-2
TGTGCCAGCAGCCAATCAGGAGGGGCCAACGTCCTGACTTTC
CASSQSGGANVLTF
>TRBD1|NA|TRBJ1-2|TRBV5-1
TGCGCCAGCAGCCCCGGCCGACAGGGGTATGGCTACACCTTC
CASSPGRQGYGYTF
>TRBD2|few|TRBJ2-5|TRBV28
TGTGCCAGCCAAACCCCAATAGCGGGGGGGCTGGAGACCCAGTACTTC
CASQTPIAGGLETQYF
>NA|NA|TRBJ2-3|TRBV5-1
TGCGCCAGCAGACAGGACAGCACAGATACGCAGTATTTT
CASRQDSTDTQYF
>NA|NA|TRBJ1-6|TRBV7-3
TGTGCCAGCAGCTCAGGTAGGGAGGGCTCCTATAATTCACCCCTCCACTTT
CASSSGREGSYNSPLHF
>TRBD1|NA|TRBJ1-2|TRBV3-1/TRBV3-2
TGTGCCAGCAGCCCCGCCGGGACAGACTCTTATGGCTACACCTTC
CASSPAGTDSYGYTF
>NA|once|TRBJ2-2|TRBV5-1
TGCGCCAGCAGCTCGACAGCCCGGGAGCTGTTTTTT
CASSSTARELFF
>NA|NA|TRBJ1-6|TRBV30
TGTGCCTGGGACCAAACCAGGGGATCACCCCTCCACTTT
CAWDQTRGSPLHF
>NA|NA|TRBJ1-3|TRBV11-2
TGTGCCAGCAGCCAGCCGGGACTCCTCTCTGGAAACACCATATATTTT
CASSQPGLLSGNTIYF
>NA|NA|TRBJ1-5|TRBV30
TGTGCCTGGGGAACACAGGGATTTCAGCCCCAGCATTTT
CAWGTQGFQPQHF
>TRBD2|NA|TRBJ2-5|TRBV3-1/TRBV3-2
TGTGCCAGCAGCCATAGCGGGGGCGGCGGGGAGACCCAGTACTTC
CASSHSGGGGETQYF
>NA|NA|TRBJ2-2|TRBV11-3
TGTGCCAGCAGCTTAGATGGACAGACACCCGCGAACACCGGGGAGCTGTTTTTT
CASSLDGQTPANTGELFF
>NA|NA|TRBJ1-5|TRBV15
TGTGCCACCAGCAGAGCCGGGACATTGTATAGCAATCAGCCCCAGCATTTT
CATSRAGTLYSNQPQHF